The T cell receptor beta chain under discussion was sequenced for a study of CD8+CD57+ T cells in acquired aplastic anemia. CDR1 and CDR2 (germline): MGHRA, YSYEKL. The ends were cut back, 6 bases at V and 4 bases at J, with 13 bases in the middle. The CDR3 covers 14 residues. All patients picked for sequencing had shown, by flow cytometry, an expansion of CD8+CD57+ cells. At the time of blood sampling, patients had not yet received any therapy. Profiles of TCR beta VDJ and CDR3 were generated from a genomic DNA template. TCRdb reprocessed the reads with MiXCR, giving one entry per CDR3 protein. The data contain 170,000 or so distinct CDR3 sequences, roughly 63% of them singletons. The table lists this clonotype with many counts.

The sequenced sample was sorted CD4+, CD8+, or CD8+CD57+ T cells (not recorded which) from PBMCs. The sequence came from a human donor with aplastic anemia. This chain links TRBV4-1 with TRBJ1-5; D might be TRBD1 (5 bases). The CDR3 coding sequence is TGCGCCAGCAGTCCCACAGGAGGGAATCAGCCCCAGCATTTT. It is translated as CASSPTGGNQPQHF.